The source of this T cell receptor (beta chain) is a study of monozygotic twins with inflammatory bowel disease. Reanalyzing the 5' RACE reads, TCRdb keeps one entry per CDR3 protein, without DNA. The table lists 300,000 to 450,000 distinct CDR3 sequences, with just over 2.5% in the top ten. The CDR3 totals 12 residues. Germline values: CDR1 DFQATT, CDR2 SNEGSKA (reference sequence). The sequence came from a human donor with ulcerative colitis or Crohn's disease, or a healthy co-twin of an affected twin (not recorded which). Sequenced material: blood. The gene calls are TRBV20-1 and TRBJ1-2; the D call from TCRdb, TRBD1, cannot be confirmed without DNA. This CDR3 reads CSATPGLDGYTF.